These 13 T cell receptor beta chains were sequenced from one sample in a study of tumor-infiltrating lymphocytes in primary liver carcinoma. The authors made TCR beta cDNA from 500 ng total RNA with a constant-region primer. Nested multiplex PCR, run for three rounds with slightly modified ARM-PCR, yielded TCR beta libraries. TRBV1-TRBV30 forward primers and a C-beta reverse primer were used in the first two PCR rounds, which each ran for 9 to 10 cycles. Each CDR3 protein gets one entry after TCRdb re-called the multiplex PCR reads with MiXCR. This table holds some 40,000 distinct CDR3 sequences, approximately 82% found once. Co-extracted RNA and DNA came from around 18-30 mg of unsorted bulk tissue. Input material: tumor-adjacent normal liver tissue. These receptors were obtained from a man aged 35 to 55 with primary liver carcinoma and hepatitis B virus infection.

On this clonotype: Sequence at one end of the junction differs from germline and may be a read error. This chain links TRBV10-3 with TRBJ2-5; a weak D match, TRBD2 (6 bases). This CDR3 contains 15 residues. CDR1 ENHRY and CDR2 SYGVKD come from the germline V gene. The DNA of the CDR3 is TGTGTCATCAGCGACCGGGAGAAGGGGATGGAGACCCAGTACTTC. Protein sequence: CVISDREKGMETQYF.

This clonotype showed up many times. This chain links TRBV5-4 with TRBJ2-7; a possible D gene is TRBD2 (5 bases). The V gene's germline CDR1 is SGHNT and CDR2 YYREEE (reference sequence). CDR3 length: 14 amino acids. Trimming pared 0 bases from V and 5 bases from J, leaving 12 bases between. CDR3 residues: CASSLGLSKHEQYF. The CDR3 coding sequence is TGTGCCAGCAGCTTGGGACTAAGTAAACACGAGCAGTACTTC. Full variable domain (outside the CDR3, taken from reference TRBV5-4 and TRBJ2-7): ETGVTQSPTHLIKTRGQQVTLRCSSQSGHNTVSWYQQALGQGPQFIFQYYREEENGRGNFPPRFSGLQFPNYSSELNVNALELDDSALYLCASSLGLSKHEQYFGPGTRLTVT.

Concerning this clonotype: The junction differs from germline at one of its ends, possibly a read error. J is TRBJ1-1 and V is TRBV4-1, with unresolved D. From germline, CDR1 is MGHRA and CDR2 YSYEKL. CDR3 size: 15 residues. The DNA of the CDR3 is TGCGCCAGGAGCCAATACAGCAAACAGAACACTGAAGCTTTCTTT. Protein product: CARSQYSKQNTEAFF.

With regard to this clonotype: Given the absence of the conserved phenylalanine or tryptophan at the CDR3 end, a read error is likely. The chain combines TRBV11-2 with TRBJ2-2; the D call may be TRBD1 or TRBD2 (6 bases each). CDR3 length equals 14 residues. The germline CDR1 and CDR2 sequences are SGHAT and FQNNGV. The CDR3 reads CASSRGANTGVLFS. The CDR3 DNA is TGTGCCAGCAGCAGGGGGGCGAACACCGGGGTGCTGTTTTCT.

There are a few counts of this clonotype. This may stem from a read error, because a much larger clone lies one nucleotide away. CDR3 amino acids: CASSFTGGEIQYF. The CDR3 DNA reads TGTGCCAGCAGCTTTACAGGGGGAGAGATCCAGTACTTC. The chain employs TRBV11-1 and TRBJ2-5, with 8 bases identical to TRBD1. The CDR3 runs 13 residues. Germline CDR1 reads SGHAT; CDR2 reads FQDESV (reference sequence).

As concerns this clonotype: The junction shows a germline mismatch at one end, possibly a read error. The chain uses TRBV4-2 and TRBJ2-3; TRBD2 aligns across 9 bases. Germline assignment: CDR1 LGHNA and CDR2 YNFKEQ. The length of the CDR3 is 21 residues. DNA of the CDR3: TGTGCCAGCAGTCAAGATTCGGGACTAGCAGCATATCGATTTAGCAAAGATACGCAGTATTTT. Translation gives CASSQDSGLAAYRFSKDTQYF.

This chain uses TRBV4-1 with TRBJ2-5, with 7 bases aligning to TRBD1. The CDR3 covers 14 residues. Germline V gene lookup returns CDR1 MGHRA and CDR2 YSYEKL. The CDR3 protein is CANSTRTGVETQYF. For the CDR3, the DNA is TGCGCTAACAGCACCCGGACAGGAGTCGAGACCCAGTACTTC.

Regarding this clonotype: The junction differs from germline at one of its ends, possibly a read error. This chain connects TRBV7-9 to TRBJ2-1; D remains ambiguous. The CDR3 spans 13 residues. Germline-derived CDR1 and CDR2 are SEHNR and FQNEAQ (reference sequence). This CDR3 reads CACSQSLVNEQLF. CDR3 in DNA: TGTGCCTGCAGCCAATCTCTGGTGAATGAGCAGTTATTC.

This chain connects TRBV11-1 to TRBJ2-2; TRBD1 is a possible D gene (6 bases). CDR1 and CDR2 from the germline V gene are SGHAT and FQDESV (reference sequence). V was cut by 2 bases and J by 2 bases, with 12 bases left in between. The CDR3 covers 16 residues. The CDR3 sequence is CASSLLSGHNTGELFF. The CDR3 DNA reads as TGTGCCAGCAGCTTACTGTCGGGACATAACACCGGGGAGCTGTTTTTT.

A note on this clonotype: Here the CDR3 omits its conserved ending phenylalanine or tryptophan, so a read error is the likely source. The J gene is TRBJ2-7, the V gene TRBV6-5; D perhaps matches TRBD2 (6 bases). Germline CDR1 MNHEY, CDR2 SVGAGI. Trimming removed 6 bases at V and 3 bases at J, with 12 bases between. This CDR3 has 13 amino acids. The CDR3 protein is CASRRGKVYEQYL. The CDR3 DNA reads as TGTGCCAGCAGGCGCGGGAAAGTCTACGAGCAGTACTTA.

Concerning this clonotype itself: One base away lies a much larger clone, so this may be a sequencing read error. The rearrangement joins TRBV19 to TRBJ2-3; TRBD1 is a possible D gene (6 bases). Trimming shortened V by 7 bases and J by 2 bases, and 16 bases separated the two germline ends. Germline values: CDR1 LNHDA, CDR2 SQIVND (reference sequence). This CDR3 contains 15 residues. The CDR3 nucleotides are TGTGCCAGTACCTCGGACAGCAATCCCACAGATACGCAGTATTTT. It encodes CASTSDSNPTDTQYF.

About this clonotype: Because the CDR3 is missing its conserved closing phenylalanine or tryptophan, this is likely a read error. V and J are TRBV29-1 and TRBJ2-2, with unresolved D. Trimming stripped 4 bases from V and 0 bases from J, with 12 bases between. CDR3 length equals 15 residues. Per the germline V gene, CDR1 is SQVTM and CDR2 is ANQGSEA. DNA for the CDR3: TGCAGCGTTGCAGTGGGAATCGCGAACACCGGGGAGCTGTTTCTT. This gives the protein CSVAVGIANTGELFL.

A few counts support this clonotype. The chain employs TRBV20-1 and TRBJ2-5; 10 nucleotides agree with TRBD2. Looked up from germline, CDR1 is DFQATT and CDR2 is SNEGSKA (reference sequence). Trimming removed 6 bases from V and 0 bases from J; junction bases left unmatched: 7. The CDR3 is 15 residues long. CDR3 nucleotide sequence: TGCAGTGCGGGTCCGACTAGCGGGTACCAAGAGACCCAGTACTTC. Protein: CSAGPTSGYQETQYF.